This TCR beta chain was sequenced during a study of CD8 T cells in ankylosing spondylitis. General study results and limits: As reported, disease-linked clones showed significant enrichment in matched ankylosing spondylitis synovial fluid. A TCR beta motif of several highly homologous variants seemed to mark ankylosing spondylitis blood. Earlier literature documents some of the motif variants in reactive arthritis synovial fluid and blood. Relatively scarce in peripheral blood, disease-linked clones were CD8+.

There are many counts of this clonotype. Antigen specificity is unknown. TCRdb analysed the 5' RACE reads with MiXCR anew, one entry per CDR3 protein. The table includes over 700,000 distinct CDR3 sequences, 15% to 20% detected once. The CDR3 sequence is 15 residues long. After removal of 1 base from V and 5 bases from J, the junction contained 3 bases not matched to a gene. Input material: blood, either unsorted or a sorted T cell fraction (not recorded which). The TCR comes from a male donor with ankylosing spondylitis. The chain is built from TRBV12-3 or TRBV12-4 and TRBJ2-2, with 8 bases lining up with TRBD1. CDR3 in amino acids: CASSLGDRTTGELFF. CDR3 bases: TGTGCCAGCAGTTTAGGGGACAGGACAACCGGGGAGCTGTTTTTT.